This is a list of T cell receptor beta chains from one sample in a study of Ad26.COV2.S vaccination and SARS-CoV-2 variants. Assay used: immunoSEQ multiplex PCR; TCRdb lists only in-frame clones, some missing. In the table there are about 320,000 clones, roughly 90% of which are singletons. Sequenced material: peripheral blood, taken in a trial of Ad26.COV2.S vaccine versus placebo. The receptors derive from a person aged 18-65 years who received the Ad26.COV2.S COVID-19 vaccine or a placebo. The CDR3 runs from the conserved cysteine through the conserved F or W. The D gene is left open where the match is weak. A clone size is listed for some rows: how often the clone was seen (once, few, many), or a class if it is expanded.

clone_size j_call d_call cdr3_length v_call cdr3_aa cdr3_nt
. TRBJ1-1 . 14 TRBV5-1 CASSYEKMNTEAFF TGCGCCAGCAGCTACGAGAAAATGAACACTGAAGCTTTCTTT
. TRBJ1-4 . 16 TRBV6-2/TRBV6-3 CASSYREATTNEKLFF TGTGCCAGCAGTTACCGTGAGGCTACAACTAATGAAAAACTGTTTTTT
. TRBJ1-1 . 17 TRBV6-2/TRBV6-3 CASSYSSRRKLNTEAFF TGTGCCAGCAGTTACTCGAGCAGGCGGAAACTGAACACTGAAGCTTTCTTT
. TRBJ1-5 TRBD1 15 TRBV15 CATSSTGKGDQPQHF TGTGCCACCAGCTCGACAGGGAAAGGGGATCAGCCCCAGCATTTT
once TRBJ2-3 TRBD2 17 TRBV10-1 CASRDTTAGGPRFAQYF TGCGCCAGCAGAGATACAACAGCGGGAGGGCCGAGGTTTGCGCAGTATTTT
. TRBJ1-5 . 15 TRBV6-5 CASSLDGIVNQPQHF TGTGCCAGCAGTCTGGACGGAATTGTTAATCAGCCCCAGCATTTT
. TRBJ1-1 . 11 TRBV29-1 CSAQDNSEAFF TGCAGCGCCCAGGATAACAGTGAAGCTTTCTTT
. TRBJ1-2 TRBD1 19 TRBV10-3 CAISKLHKTGTAFYYGYTF TGTGCCATCAGCAAGCTGCATAAAACCGGGACAGCATTTTACTATGGCTACACCTTC
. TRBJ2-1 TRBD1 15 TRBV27 CASSSTGASYNEQFF TGTGCCAGCAGTTCGACAGGGGCGTCCTACAATGAGCAGTTCTTC
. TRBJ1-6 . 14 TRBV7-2 CASSLGTRITPLHF TGTGCCAGCAGCCTAGGGACAAGGATTACACCCCTCCACTTT
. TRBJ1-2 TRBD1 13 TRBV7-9 CASSSGTGSGYTF TGTGCCAGCAGCTCCGGGACAGGTTCTGGCTACACCTTC
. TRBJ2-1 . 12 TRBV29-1 CSVRLVRHEQFF TGCAGCGTTCGGCTAGTAAGGCATGAGCAGTTCTTC
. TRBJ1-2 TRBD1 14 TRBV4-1 CASSPGQGIHGYTF TGCGCCAGCAGCCCGGGACAGGGGATCCATGGCTACACCTTC
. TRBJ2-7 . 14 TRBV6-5 CASRGWNRSGEQYF TGTGCCAGCAGAGGTTGGAACAGATCCGGCGAGCAGTACTTC
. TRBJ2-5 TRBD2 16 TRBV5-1 CASSPWSSGGEETQYF TGCGCCAGCAGCCCCTGGTCTAGCGGGGGCGAAGAGACCCAGTACTTC
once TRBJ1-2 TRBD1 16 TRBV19 CASSPWDSTTNYGYTF TGTGCCAGTAGTCCGTGGGACAGTACCACTAACTATGGCTACACCTTC
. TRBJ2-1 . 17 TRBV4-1 CASSHRRWNSSYNEQFF TGCGCCAGCAGCCATAGACGCTGGAATAGCTCCTACAATGAGCAGTTCTTC
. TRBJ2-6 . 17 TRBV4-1 CASSQLGQYSGANVLTF TGCGCCAGCAGCCAACTCGGACAGTACTCTGGGGCCAACGTCCTGACTTTC
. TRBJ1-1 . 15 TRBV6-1 CASSEAAALGTEAFF TGTGCCAGCAGTGAAGCCGCAGCTCTAGGGACTGAAGCTTTCTTT
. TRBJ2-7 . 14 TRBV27 CASSGGGGLHEQYF TGTGCCAGCAGTGGGGGCGGGGGACTCCACGAGCAGTACTTC
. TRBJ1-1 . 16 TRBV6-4 CASSENSGSRNTEAFF TGTGCCAGCAGTGAGAATAGCGGCTCTCGGAACACTGAAGCTTTCTTT
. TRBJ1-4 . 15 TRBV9 CASTRRGGAGEKLFF TGTGCCAGCACCCGTAGGGGGGGGGCTGGCGAAAAACTGTTTTTT
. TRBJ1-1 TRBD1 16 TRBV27 CASSRQGLLRNTEAFF TGTGCCAGCAGTCGACAGGGCCTCCTCAGGAACACTGAAGCTTTCTTT
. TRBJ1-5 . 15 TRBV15 CATSSPQVPNQPQHF TGTGCCACCAGCAGCCCCCAGGTTCCGAATCAGCCCCAGCATTTT
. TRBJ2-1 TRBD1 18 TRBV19 CASSPDRGLPSSYNEQFF TGTGCCAGTAGTCCGGACAGGGGACTACCTAGCTCCTACAATGAGCAGTTCTTC
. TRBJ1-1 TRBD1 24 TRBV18 CASSYTGTGGLGDLGREVNTEAFF TGTGCCAGCTCCTATACCGGGACAGGGGGCTTGGGTGACCTAGGACGGGAGGTGAACACTGAAGCTTTCTTT
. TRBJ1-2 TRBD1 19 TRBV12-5 CASGFSGQGWNPLGYGYTF TGTGCTAGTGGTTTCTCCGGACAGGGTTGGAACCCATTAGGCTATGGCTACACCTTC
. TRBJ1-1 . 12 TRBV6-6 CASSRDFGEAFF TGTGCCAGCAGTCGCGACTTCGGGGAAGCTTTCTTT
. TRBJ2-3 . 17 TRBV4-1 CASSLPSSGQSTDTQYF TGCGCCAGCAGCCTCCCCAGTTCGGGCCAGTCTACAGATACGCAGTATTTT
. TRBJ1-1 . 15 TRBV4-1 CASSQVGQKNTEAFF TGCGCCAGCAGCCAAGTGGGACAAAAGAACACTGAAGCTTTCTTT
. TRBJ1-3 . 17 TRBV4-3 CASSPKNGGGSGNTIYF TGCGCCAGCAGCCCAAAAAACGGGGGGGGCTCTGGAAACACCATATATTTT
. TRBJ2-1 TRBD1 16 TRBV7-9 CASSLAGQGVGNEQFF TGTGCCAGCAGCTTAGCAGGACAGGGGGTGGGAAATGAGCAGTTCTTC
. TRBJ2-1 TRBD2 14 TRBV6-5 CASLGTSGRNEQFF TGTGCCAGCCTTGGGACTAGCGGGAGAAATGAGCAGTTCTTC
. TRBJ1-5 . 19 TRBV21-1 CASIPVSRYGQGEIKPQHF TGTGCCAGCATCCCCGTGTCCCGATACGGGCAGGGGGAAATCAAGCCCCAGCATTTT
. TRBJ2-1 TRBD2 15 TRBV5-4 CASSTGTSMYNEQFF TGTGCCAGCAGCACCGGGACTAGCATGTACAATGAGCAGTTCTTC
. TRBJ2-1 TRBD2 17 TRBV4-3 CASSQKVLAGLYNEQFF TGCGCCAGCAGCCAAAAAGTTCTAGCGGGTCTCTACAATGAGCAGTTCTTC
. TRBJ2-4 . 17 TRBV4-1 CASSQIREKLAKNIQYF TGCGCCAGCAGCCAAATTCGGGAGAAGTTAGCCAAAAACATTCAGTACTTC
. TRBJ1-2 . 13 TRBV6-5 CASSLTGPGGYTF TGTGCCAGCAGTCTTACGGGACCGGGAGGCTACACCTTC
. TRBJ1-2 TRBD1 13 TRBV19 CASSVGTGQGYTF TGTGCCAGTAGCGTTGGGACAGGGCAAGGCTACACCTTC
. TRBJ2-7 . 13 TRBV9 CASSRDRTRVQYF TGTGCCAGCAGCCGAGACAGGACACGAGTGCAGTACTTC
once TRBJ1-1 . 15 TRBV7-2 CASSLQGMSNTEAFF TGTGCCAGCAGCTTACAGGGGATGTCGAACACTGAAGCTTTCTTT
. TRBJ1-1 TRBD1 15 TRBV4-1 CASSQGGGAYTEAFF TGCGCCAGCAGCCAAGGAGGGGGCGCGTACACTGAAGCTTTCTTT
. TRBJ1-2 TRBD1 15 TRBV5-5 CASSLSGGADYGYTF TGTGCCAGCAGCTTGTCAGGGGGCGCCGACTATGGCTACACCTTC
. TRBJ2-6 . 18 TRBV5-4 CASSPPRGQVSGANVLTF TGTGCCAGCAGCCCCCCTCGGGGTCAGGTTTCTGGGGCCAACGTCCTGACTTTC
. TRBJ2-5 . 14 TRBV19 CASTPERGEETQYF TGTGCCAGTACTCCCGAAAGGGGTGAGGAGACCCAGTACTTC
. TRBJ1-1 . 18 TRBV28 CASSLIEGRGDTYTEAFF TGTGCCAGCAGTTTAATTGAGGGGAGGGGGGACACCTACACTGAAGCTTTCTTT
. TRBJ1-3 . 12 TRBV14 CASKAIGNTIYF TGTGCCAGCAAGGCCATAGGAAACACCATATATTTT
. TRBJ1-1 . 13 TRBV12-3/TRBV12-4 CATTGGPDTEAFF TGTGCCACCACTGGAGGCCCAGACACTGAAGCTTTCTTT
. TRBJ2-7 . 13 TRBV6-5 CASSLTEFYEQYF TGTGCCAGCAGCTTGACTGAGTTCTACGAGCAGTACTTC
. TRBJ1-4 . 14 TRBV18 CASSPGWSNEKLFF TGTGCCAGCTCACCAGGGTGGAGTAATGAAAAACTGTTTTTT
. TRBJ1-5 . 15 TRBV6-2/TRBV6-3 CASSYVGGRNQPQHF TGTGCCAGCAGTTACGTAGGCGGGCGGAATCAGCCCCAGCATTTT
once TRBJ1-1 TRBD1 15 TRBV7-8 CASSLQGAPNTEAFF TGTGCCAGCAGCTTACAGGGGGCTCCGAACACTGAAGCTTTCTTT
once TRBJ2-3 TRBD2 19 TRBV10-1 CALKTSWAVLAGSGDTQYF TGCGCCCTAAAAACTTCCTGGGCAGTGCTAGCGGGGAGTGGAGATACGCAGTATTTT
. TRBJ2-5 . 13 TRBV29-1 CSVVGILRETQYF TGCAGCGTTGTGGGTATTCTCCGAGAGACCCAGTACTTC
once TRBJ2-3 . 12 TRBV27 CASSLLGDTQYF TGTGCCAGCAGTTTATTGGGGGATACGCAGTATTTT
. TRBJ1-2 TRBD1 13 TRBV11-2 CASSGGQNYGYTF TGTGCCAGCAGCGGGGGACAGAACTATGGCTACACCTTC
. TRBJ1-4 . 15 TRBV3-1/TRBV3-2 CASSQATGGNEKLFF TGTGCCAGCAGCCAGGCGACAGGAGGGAATGAAAAACTGTTTTTT
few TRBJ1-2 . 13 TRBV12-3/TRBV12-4 CASNWGASYGYTF TGTGCCAGCAATTGGGGGGCAAGCTATGGCTACACCTTC
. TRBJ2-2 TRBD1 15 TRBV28 CASSRRTGGPGELFF TGTGCCAGCAGCCGCCGGACAGGGGGCCCCGGGGAGCTGTTTTTT